This is a list of T cell receptor beta chains from one sample in a study of graft-versus-host responses after intestinal transplantation. Only in-frame clones appear in the TCRdb table, and some are missing; sequencing was by immunoSEQ multiplex PCR. Among roughly 80,000 clones listed, roughly 90% were seen once. Material: PBMCs, obtained 98 days after intestinal transplantation. Receptors were obtained from a human patient who received an intestinal transplant, so some T cells may come from the graft donor. Both conserved end residues are part of each CDR3. The order of the fields is clone size, J gene, D gene, V gene, CDR3 protein, CDR3 DNA. A D gene is named only where the DNA matches it firmly. Part of the rows lack a size; the others show once, few, many or a class for expanded clones.

-,TRBJ2-2,-,TRBV6-6,CAITDGNTGELFF,TGTGCCATCACGGACGGGAACACCGGGGAGCTGTTTTTT
-,TRBJ2-2,-,TRBV25-1,CASSESVWQYGSAGELFF,TGTGCCAGCAGTGAATCAGTATGGCAGTATGGTAGTGCGGGGGAGCTGTTTTTT
-,TRBJ2-7,TRBD2,TRBV28,CASNSGLATNEQYF,TGTGCCAGCAACTCCGGACTAGCCACGAACGAGCAGTACTTC
-,TRBJ1-1,-,TRBV5-1,CASSMGNTEAFF,TGCGCCAGCAGCATGGGGAACACTGAAGCTTTCTTT
-,TRBJ2-7,TRBD2,TRBV5-5,CASSLEVAGASEQYF,TGTGCCAGCAGCTTGGAGGTAGCGGGAGCTTCCGAGCAGTACTTC
-,TRBJ1-1,-,TRBV7-9,CASSLTGNTEAFF,TGTGCCAGCAGCTTGACAGGGAACACTGAAGCTTTCTTT
-,TRBJ2-3,TRBD1,TRBV5-4,CASSLAVSQGVSSTDTQYF,TGTGCCAGCAGCTTGGCCGTTTCACAGGGGGTGTCTAGCACAGATACGCAGTATTTT
once,TRBJ1-2,-,TRBV28,CASSLRGRVRYTF,TGTGCCAGCAGTTTACGGGGCAGGGTCCGCTACACCTTC
-,TRBJ2-1,-,TRBV7-2,CASSPGTGPYNEQFF,TGTGCCAGCAGCCCTGGGACGGGTCCCTACAATGAGCAGTTCTTC
-,TRBJ2-5,TRBD2,TRBV18,CASSSSWTSGRASRETQYF,TGTGCCAGCTCATCATCCTGGACTAGCGGGAGGGCGTCGCGGGAGACCCAGTACTTC
-,TRBJ2-6,-,TRBV6-1,CASSPFGGANVLTF,TGTGCCAGCAGTCCGTTTGGAGGGGCCAACGTCCTGACTTTC
once,TRBJ2-5,-,TRBV6-6,CASRPPQETQYF,TGTGCCAGCAGGCCTCCCCAAGAGACCCAGTACTTC
-,TRBJ2-7,TRBD2,TRBV9,CASSASGGEQYF,TGTGCCAGCAGCGCTAGCGGGGGCGAGCAGTACTTC
-,TRBJ2-5,-,TRBV4-1,CASTKGRGVGETQYF,TGCGCCAGCACGAAGGGCAGGGGAGTTGGAGAGACCCAGTACTTC
-,TRBJ2-1,-,TRBV18,CASSQLENNEQFF,TGTGCCAGCTCACAACTAGAAAACAATGAGCAGTTCTTC
-,TRBJ2-7,TRBD2,TRBV11-2,CASSFFGRGDGYEQYF,TGTGCCAGCAGCTTCTTCGGGAGGGGGGACGGCTACGAGCAGTACTTC